One T cell receptor beta chain is described in this entry. As yet, its antigen is unknown. The sample comes from a study of long-term antiretroviral therapy in people with HIV. Germline V gives CDR1 ENHRY, CDR2 SYGVKD. The CDR3 loop spans 15 amino acids. V lost 6 bases, J lost 9 bases, and 9 bases stayed unmatched. Assay version v3.0 of immunoSEQ was used, and it was run at survey level. Clones were sequenced by immunoSEQ multiplex PCR, and TCRdb holds only the in-frame ones, with some missing. The table includes about 23,000 clones, roughly 80% detected once. Study-wide results and caveats: Before ART, certain clones expanded, and these dominated the repertoire at all time points. Researchers lacked any data on ART adherence, viral resistance or therapy changes.

The chain couples TRBV10-3 to TRBJ2-1; the match to TRBD2 covers 12 bases. This clonotype originated in a man aged 50-60 years with HIV. This specimen consisted of unsorted PBMCs, obtained 0.3 years after starting antiretroviral therapy. The CDR3 sequence is CAIRELAGGGSEQFF. The CDR3 nucleotides read TGTGCCATCAGGGAACTAGCGGGAGGCGGGAGTGAGCAGTTCTTC.